This T cell receptor beta chain was recorded in a study of T cell responses to AZD1222 COVID-19 vaccine. Generated by immunoSEQ multiplex PCR, the TCRdb table keeps only in-frame clones and is missing some. This table holds about 81,000 clones, approximately 90% found once. Germline values: CDR1 MNHEY, CDR2 SVGAGI. The CDR3 is 13 residues long. With 10 bases removed from V and 1 base from J, the gap between germline ends came to 13 bases. The starting material was peripheral blood, obtained 28 days after the second AZD1222 dose. J is TRBJ1-2 and V is TRBV6-5; D is ambiguous. The clonotype comes from an adult who received the AZD1222 COVID-19 vaccine. CDR3: CAMTGGLNYGYTF. Written as DNA, the CDR3 is TGTGCCATGACCGGCGGGCTTAACTATGGCTACACCTTC.